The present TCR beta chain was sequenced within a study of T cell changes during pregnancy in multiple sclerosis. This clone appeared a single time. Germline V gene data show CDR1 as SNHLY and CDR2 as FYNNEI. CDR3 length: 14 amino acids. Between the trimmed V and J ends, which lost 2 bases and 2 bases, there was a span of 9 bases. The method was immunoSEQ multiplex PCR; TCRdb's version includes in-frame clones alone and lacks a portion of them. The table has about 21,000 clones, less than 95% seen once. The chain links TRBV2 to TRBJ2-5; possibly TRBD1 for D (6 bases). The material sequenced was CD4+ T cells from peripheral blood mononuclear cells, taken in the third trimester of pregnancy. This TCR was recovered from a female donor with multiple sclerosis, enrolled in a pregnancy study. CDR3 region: CASSEQGMQETQYF. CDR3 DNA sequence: TGTGCCAGCAGTGAACAGGGGATGCAAGAGACCCAGTACTTC.